This T cell receptor beta chain was captured by sequencing in a study of blood T cell repertoires in COVID-19. As for the study in general: Both acute and convalescent COVID-19 samples were obtained from the United States, Italy and Spain. T cells, B-cell-depleted T cells, or PBMCs provided the cDNA or gDNA that served as material.

Trimming at V came to 4 bases and at J to 5 bases, leaving 2 bases not matched to a gene. The CDR3 sequence is 13 residues long. Looked up from germline, CDR1 is KGHSH and CDR2 is LQKENI. Under the authors' procedure: Cell counts per sample came from amplifying reference gene primers. This table comes from immunoSEQ multiplex PCR, and its TCRdb copy is limited to in-frame clones, with some not included. From that table come the V and J calls and clone size; the DNA was used to work out D and trimming. The sample yields around 68,000 clones, 93% seen once. This sequence was found in a man aged 65-85 years with active COVID-19. The rearrangement links TRBV18 to TRBJ2-1; 7 bases fit TRBD1. The sequenced material came from peripheral blood. As DNA, the CDR3 is TGTGCCAGCTCACGGGACAGTAACAATGAGCAGTTCTTC. This translates into CASSRDSNNEQFF.